The 2 T cell receptor beta chains given below trace back to one sample, sequenced in a study of blood T cells in healthy people across ages. A J-beta primer mix and a sample-barcoded 5' primer were used in a second PCR of about 7 to 12 cycles. TCRdb recomputed calls from the 5' RACE reads with MiXCR, one row per CDR3 protein. The sample yields some 790,000 distinct CDR3 sequences, less than 35% seen once. The sequenced sample consisted of blood. Receptors originate from a woman at least 80 years old in good health.

This clonotype was counted ten times or more. The V and J genes are TRBV12-3 or TRBV12-4 and TRBJ1-1; the D is unclear. The CDR3 has 14 amino acids. V was shortened by 1 base and J by 2 bases, with 8 bases between the two germline ends. The CDR3 loop is CASSLVALNTEAFF. Written as DNA, the CDR3 is TGTGCCAGCAGTTTAGTGGCCTTAAACACTGAAGCTTTCTTT.

This clonotype was seen ten or more times. This rearrangement joins TRBV7-2 to TRBJ1-5; D not certain. Trimming removed 0 bases at V and 1 base at J, with 4 bases between. The germline V gene encodes CDR1 SGHTA and CDR2 FQGNSA. This CDR3 is built from 14 residues. Here the CDR3 reads CASSLAPSNQPQHF. CDR3 nucleotide sequence: TGTGCCAGCAGCTTAGCCCCCAGCAATCAGCCCCAGCATTTT.